These 31 T cell receptor beta chains share one sample of origin, sequenced in a study of cytomegalovirus exposure and HLA in healthy donors. The PCR employed 60 Vbeta primers together with 13 Jbeta primers. Sequencing was performed with immunoSEQ multiplex PCR; in TCRdb, only in-frame clones are kept and a portion is missing. The sample consists of 150,000 or so clones, around 84% of them appearing once. Sequencing input: PBMCs. Receptor source: a man between 35 and 55 years old in good health and CMV-seropositive.

The rearrangement uses TRBV19 and TRBJ1-2; 12 bases are shared with TRBD1. Looked up from germline, CDR1 is LNHDA and CDR2 is SQIVND (reference sequence). The J segment lost 4 bases and the V segment lost 6 bases, leaving 3 bases of the junction unmatched. The CDR3 extends over 14 amino acids. The CDR3 spells CASRGTGGGYGYTF. Written as DNA, the CDR3 is TGTGCCAGTAGGGGGACAGGGGGCGGCTATGGCTACACCTTC.

This chain links TRBV7-2 with TRBJ1-2; D gene ambiguous. Germline V CDR1 and CDR2: SGHTA, FQGNSA. The CDR3 sequence is 14 residues long. V dropped 5 bases and J dropped 8 bases, with 18 bases sitting between them. CDR3 region: CASSAGGPPRGYTF. The DNA for the CDR3 is TGTGCCAGCAGCGCCGGTGGGCCACCTCGGGGCTACACCTTC.

The chain employs TRBV5-6 and TRBJ1-6, with 8 nucleotides matching TRBD1. This CDR3 region has 16 residues. After removal of 4 bases from V and 4 bases from J, the junction contained 7 bases not matched to a gene. CDR1 is SGHDT and CDR2 is YYEEEE in the germline V gene. CDR3 in amino acids: CASSPMRQGYNSPLHF. The CDR3 DNA is TGTGCCAGCAGCCCGATGAGACAGGGGTATAATTCACCCCTCCACTTT.

The chain couples TRBV11-2 to TRBJ1-6; perhaps TRBD1 as D (6 bases). CDR1 is SGHAT, CDR2 FQNNGV, per germline. V was shortened by 5 bases and J by 10 bases, with 15 bases between the two germline ends. This CDR3 is built from 14 residues. The CDR3 spells CASSRTDTGSPLHF. CDR3 sequence (DNA): TGTGCCAGCAGCCGGACAGACACGGGATCACCCCTCCACTTT.

Remarks on this clone: The sample carries other DNA sequences with the same CDR3. The chain has TRBV6-6 and TRBJ2-1, with 7 nucleotides matching TRBD2. Germline V gene sequence: CDR1 MNHNY, CDR2 SVGAGI (reference sequence). CDR3 length equals 13 residues. V lost 7 bases to trimming and J lost 5 bases; unmatched junction nucleotides: 5. The CDR3 reads CASNRLADNEQFF. The CDR3 DNA is TGTGCCAGCAATCGTCTAGCGGACAATGAGCAGTTCTTC.

The chain's CDR3 is CASSVGLSGNTIYF. The CDR3 nucleotides are TGTGCCAGCAGCGTAGGGCTCTCTGGAAACACCATATATTTT. The chain recombines TRBV9 with TRBJ1-3; no clear D gene. Trimming left V 0 bases short and J 0 bases short, with 4 bases between. This CDR3 contains 14 residues. Germline V gene lookup returns CDR1 SGDLS and CDR2 YYNGEE.

This clone has only one observation. The chain has TRBV30 and TRBJ2-3; 11 bases are shared with TRBD2. Germline CDR1 GTSNPN, CDR2 SVGIG (reference sequence). V shed 1 base, J shed 8 bases, and the junction held 17 bases outside the gene matches. CDR3 length: 18 residues. The CDR3 nucleotides read TGTGCCTGGAGTGCCCCCGACGGGACTAGCGGTCCCTTCGGTACGCAGTATTTT. Its translation is CAWSAPDGTSGPFGTQYF.

The V and J genes are TRBV7-9 and TRBJ2-1; 10 bases are shared with TRBD2. The germline CDR1 and CDR2 sequences are SEHNR and FQNEAQ (reference sequence). V trimming: 2 bases; J trimming: 10 bases; junction bases outside the gene matches: 11. The CDR3 is 16 amino acids. The CDR3 loop is CASSLRRLAGAGEQFF. DNA for the CDR3: TGTGCCAGCAGCTTAAGGCGGCTAGCGGGAGCGGGGGAGCAGTTCTTC.

This clone has only one observation. The chain combines TRBV10-2 with TRBJ2-3; 13 positions agree with TRBD2. The length of the CDR3 is 17 residues. Looked up from germline, CDR1 is WSHSY and CDR2 is SAAADI. V lost 5 bases, J lost 6 bases, and 11 bases stayed unmatched. Written as DNA, the CDR3 is TGCGCCAGCAGTAGGGGGACGACTAGCGGGAGGTGGGATACGCAGTATTTT. Its protein is CASSRGTTSGRWDTQYF.

This clone was seen a single time. The CDR3, as DNA: TGCAGCGTTGAAGATACCCGCCTAGGCGGGGGTGAGCAGTTCTTC. Protein: CSVEDTRLGGGEQFF. The J gene is TRBJ2-1, the V gene TRBV29-1, with TRBD2 identical over 7 bases. Per the germline V gene, CDR1 is SQVTM and CDR2 is ANQGSEA. Trimming at V came to 0 bases and at J to 9 bases, leaving 11 bases not matched to a gene. This CDR3 spans 15 amino acids.

The chain links TRBV13 to TRBJ2-1; 13 nucleotides align to TRBD2. Germline V gives CDR1 PRHDT, CDR2 FYEKMQ (reference sequence). Unmatched junction bases numbered 8, after V lost 4 bases and J lost 5 bases. CDR3 length: 17 residues. CDR3 sequence reads: CASSSRTSGSRNNEQFF. As DNA, the CDR3 is TGTGCCAGCAGCTCGCGGACTAGCGGGAGTCGTAACAATGAGCAGTTCTTC.

The chain uses TRBV30 and TRBJ1-2, with D possibly TRBD1 on 5 matching bases. The CDR3 length is 13 residues. Germline V gene sequence: CDR1 GTSNPN, CDR2 SVGIG (reference sequence). V was trimmed by 6 bases and J by 0 bases, leaving 11 bases between them. The CDR3: CACFRAANYGYTF. CDR3 DNA sequence: TGTGCCTGTTTCAGGGCTGCTAACTATGGCTACACCTTC.

The chain carries TRBV5-5 and TRBJ1-2; 7 bases are shared with TRBD1. The germline gives CDR1 SGHKS, CDR2 YYEKEE (reference sequence). V lost 2 bases, J lost 0 bases, and 4 bases stayed unmatched. This CDR3 has 15 amino acids. CDR3 DNA: TGTGCCAGCAGCTTTTGGACAGGCTCTAACTATGGCTACACCTTC. Its translation is CASSFWTGSNYGYTF.

The chain combines TRBV6-4 with TRBJ1-1; the D is unclear. The CDR3 loop spans 12 amino acids. The germline gives CDR1 MRHNA, CDR2 SNTAGT. Trimming took off 11 bases at V and 4 bases at J, with 14 bases between the two ends. CDR3 coding DNA: TGTGCCTCCCGGGGTCGGGGCACTGAAGCTTTCTTT. It encodes CASRGRGTEAFF.

J is TRBJ2-7 and V is TRBV6-5, with 9 bases fitting TRBD1. This CDR3 region has 13 residues. Germline loops: CDR1 MNHEY, CDR2 SVGAGI. V gave up 8 bases and J gave up 5 bases; unmatched junction bases: 7. CDR3 sequence: CASQTGGGDEQYF. As DNA, the CDR3 is TGTGCCAGCCAGACAGGGGGTGGGGACGAGCAGTACTTC.

The chain employs TRBV18 and TRBJ2-7; possible D gene TRBD2, 6 bases. Germline CDR1 is KGHSH and CDR2 is LQKENI. This CDR3 has 17 residues. V dropped 0 bases and J dropped 2 bases, with 17 bases sitting between them. CDR3 in DNA: TGTGCCAGCTCACCACCGAACTTACGGGGACTGACCTACGAGCAGTACTTC. Translated, it gives CASSPPNLRGLTYEQYF.

V gene TRBV5-1 combines with J gene TRBJ1-1, with 8 bases identical to TRBD1. V trimming: 4 bases; J trimming: 7 bases; junction bases outside the gene matches: 9. This CDR3 region has 14 residues. Germline V CDR1 and CDR2: SGHRS, YFSETQ. CDR3 residues: CASSPTRTGIEAFF. In DNA form, the CDR3 reads TGCGCCAGCAGCCCCACTAGGACAGGGATTGAAGCTTTCTTT.

This clone has more than one count but fewer than ten. The V and J genes are TRBV19 and TRBJ2-7, with 9 bases lining up with TRBD1. The CDR3 contains 13 residues. Germline assignment: CDR1 LNHDA and CDR2 SQIVND (reference sequence). V was clipped by 7 bases and J by 6 bases; unmatched bases: 7. The CDR3 region has the DNA TGTGCCAGTAAGCGGACAGGGGAGGCCGAGCAGTACTTC. Amino acid sequence: CASKRTGEAEQYF. The whole variable domain, remainder taken from reference TRBV19 and TRBJ2-7, is DGGITQSPKYLFRKEGQNVTLSCEQNLNHDAMYWYRQDPGQGLRLIYYSQIVNDFQKGDIAEGYSVSREKKESFPLTVTSAQKNPTAFYLCASKRTGEAEQYFGPGTRLTVT.

The genes are TRBV18 and TRBJ1-5; D perhaps matches TRBD1 (5 bases). The CDR3 runs 13 residues. The germline V gene encodes CDR1 KGHSH and CDR2 LQKENI. The V gene lost 5 bases and the J gene lost 4 bases, with 9 bases spanning the gap. CDR3 sequence reads: CASSWTRNQPQHF. CDR3 nucleotides: TGTGCCAGCTCATGGACAAGAAATCAGCCCCAGCATTTT.

The chain has TRBV4-2 and TRBJ2-1; no reliable D call. CDR1 and CDR2 (germline): LGHNA, YNFKEQ. V lost 0 bases, J lost 5 bases, and 17 bases lay in between. The CDR3 length is 17 residues. The DNA of the CDR3 is TGTGCCAGCAGCCAAGAATCCGCTACTAAAACTAACAATGAGCAGTTCTTC. Protein: CASSQESATKTNNEQFF.

V is TRBV20-1 and J is TRBJ2-7; D unclear. The CDR3 sequence is 11 residues long. Germline V gene data show CDR1 as DFQATT and CDR2 as SNEGSKA (reference sequence). CDR3 protein: CTIQKKYEQYF. CDR3 nucleotide sequence: TGCACCATACAGAAAAAATACGAGCAGTACTTC.

V is TRBV5-1 and J is TRBJ2-5; 14 bases match TRBD2. This CDR3 has 16 amino acids. CDR1 and CDR2 (germline): SGHRS, YFSETQ. The V gene end was trimmed by 3 bases and the J gene end by 4 bases; junction bases not matched to a gene: 5. CDR3 amino acids: CASSSTSGRATETQYF. The CDR3 DNA sequence: TGCGCCAGCAGCTCGACTAGCGGGAGGGCCACAGAGACCCAGTACTTC. The full variable domain, with the rest looked up from reference TRBV5-1 and TRBJ2-5, is KAGVTQTPRYLIKTRGQQVTLSCSPISGHRSVSWYQQTPGQGLQFLFEYFSETQRNKGNFPGRFSGRQFSNSRSEMNVSTLELGDSALYLCASSSTSGRATETQYFGPGTRLLVL.

The J gene is TRBJ1-1, the V gene TRBV5-1, with 8 bases aligning to TRBD1. The germline V gene has CDR1 SGHRS and CDR2 YFSETQ. The CDR3 length is 15 residues. Trimming cost V 1 base and J 4 bases; bases outside gene matches: 6. Here the CDR3 DNA reads TGCGCCAGCAGCTTGATATGGACAGGGCCCACTGAAGCTTTCTTT. Amino acids: CASSLIWTGPTEAFF.

In DNA form, the CDR3 reads TGTGCCAGCAGTCTCGTCCGGGAGGGGCCGAATACCAAAGAGACCCAGTACTTC. This translates into CASSLVREGPNTKETQYF. This chain joins TRBV27 and TRBJ2-5; 8 bases line up with TRBD2. Trimming at V came to 5 bases and at J to 3 bases, leaving 17 bases not matched to a gene. Germline V gene lookup returns CDR1 MNHEY and CDR2 SMNVEV (reference sequence). This CDR3 has 18 amino acids.

This clone showed up just a few times. The chain combines TRBV9 with TRBJ1-2; 7 nucleotides align to TRBD1. The CDR3 extends over 15 amino acids. V was pared by 2 bases and J by 1 base, with 5 bases of the junction left unmatched. Per germline, CDR1 SGDLS and CDR2 YYNGEE. CDR3 in amino acids: CASSVQGDINYGYTF. CDR3 DNA: TGTGCCAGCAGCGTCCAGGGGGATATTAACTATGGCTACACCTTC. Complete variable domain (other parts from reference TRBV9 and TRBJ1-2): DSGVTQTPKHLITATGQRVTLRCSPRSGDLSVYWYQQSLDQGLQFLIQYYNGEERAKGNILERFSAQQFPDLHSELNLSSLELGDSALYFCASSVQGDINYGYTFGSGTRLTVV.

V gene TRBV10-2 combines with J gene TRBJ2-4; D call uncertain. Per the germline V gene, CDR1 is WSHSY and CDR2 is SAAADI. This CDR3 comprises 13 residues. V lost 10 bases to trimming and J lost 1 base, with 11 bases between them. The CDR3 nucleotides are TGCGCCACCTTAGTAGAGGCCAAAAACATTCAGTACTTC. Translated, it gives CATLVEAKNIQYF.

As DNA, the CDR3 is TGTGCCTGGAGCGCCAGGGGTGGGGAAAAACTGTTTTTT. Translation: CAWSARGGEKLFF. V is TRBV30 and J is TRBJ1-4; a possible D gene is TRBD1 (6 bases). This CDR3 is built from 13 residues. V dropped 3 bases and J dropped 8 bases, with 13 bases sitting between them. The germline CDR1 and CDR2 sequences are GTSNPN and SVGIG (reference sequence).

V is TRBV29-1 and J is TRBJ2-5; no reliable D call. Trimming removed 7 bases at V and 4 bases at J, with 13 bases between. CDR3 length: 12 amino acids. Germline values: CDR1 SQVTM, CDR2 ANQGSEA. The CDR3, as DNA: TGCAGCGCCGATCTAGATAGAGAGACCCAGTACTTC. Protein: CSADLDRETQYF.

Only one count was recorded for this clone. The chain employs TRBV5-1 and TRBJ2-6; tentative D call: TRBD2 (6 bases). The V and J ends lost 6 bases and 2 bases respectively, with 15 bases between them. The CDR3 extends over 16 amino acids. CDR1 is SGHRS and CDR2 is YFSETQ in the germline V gene. The chain's CDR3 is CASTRTAGPGANVLTF. The CDR3 DNA reads as TGCGCCAGCACCCGTACAGCGGGTCCTGGGGCCAACGTCCTGACTTTC.

The rearrangement joins TRBV10-1 to TRBJ2-2; no definite D call. Looked up from germline, CDR1 is WNHNN and CDR2 is SYGVQD (reference sequence). The ends were cut back, 0 bases at V and 3 bases at J, with 5 bases in the middle. This CDR3 has 14 amino acids. CDR3 in amino acids: CASSESLYTGELFF. CDR3 bases: TGCGCCAGCAGTGAGTCTTTATACACCGGGGAGCTGTTTTTT.

The chain carries TRBV19 and TRBJ2-2, with 7 bases matching TRBD1. Looked up from germline, CDR1 is LNHDA and CDR2 is SQIVND (reference sequence). V lost 8 bases to trimming and J lost 6 bases; unmatched junction nucleotides: 12. The CDR3 is 15 residues long. CDR3 sequence (DNA): TGTGCCAGTCGAAGTGGGACAGTTTTAGCCGGGGAGCTGTTTTTT. It yields the protein CASRSGTVLAGELFF.